This T cell receptor beta chain is drawn from a study of OX40 agonist ivuxolimab in advanced cancers. Across the whole study: Recorded diagnoses for dose-escalation patients were hepatocellular carcinoma, melanoma, renal cell or head and neck cancer. Age averaged around 60 years (range 23 to 79), and less than 85% were male. Partial response was recorded in three patients: one hepatocellular carcinoma and two cutaneous melanoma cases. Study outcomes and limitations: CD4+ and CD8+ blood T cells expanded clonally by week 6 at 0.1 to 3.0 mg/kg.

This CDR3 is 11 amino acids long. Germline V lookup: CDR1 SGHTA, CDR2 FQGNSA. Assay used: immunoSEQ multiplex PCR; TCRdb lists only in-frame clones, some missing. The table includes roughly 70,000 clones, around 86% detected once. This clone was counted a few times. Its antigen is currently unknown. This sample comprised CD4+ or CD8+ T cells sorted from blood, obtained in a trial of the OX40 agonist ivuxolimab. V and J are TRBV7-2 and TRBJ1-3, with TRBD1 identical over 8 bases. Gene TRBJ2-3 matches the end of the DNA better, so the J call may be wrong. The clonotype comes from an adult with an advanced solid tumor such as melanoma, head and neck, liver or kidney cancer. In DNA, the CDR3 is TGTGCCAGCAGCCTCGGACAGGGGCAGTATTTT. Its protein product is CASSLGQGQYF.